This TCR beta chain was observed in a study of blood T cell repertoires in COVID-19. The germline CDR1 and CDR2 sequences are SGHTA and FQGNSA. This CDR3 spans 13 amino acids. V was pared by 6 bases and J by 4 bases, with 12 bases between. The assay was immunoSEQ multiplex PCR, and TCRdb's table has in-frame clones only and misses some. The sample has 300,000 to 350,000 clones; around 90% are singletons. V is TRBV7-2 and J is TRBJ2-5; D unclear. The sequence was collected from a woman aged 18-30 years with acute COVID-19. Material for sequencing was PBMCs or T cells enriched from blood (not recorded which). As DNA, the CDR3 is TGTGCCAGCAGGACACCCGCCGGAGAGACCCAGTACTTC. Translation: CASRTPAGETQYF.